This record looks at one T cell receptor (beta chain) sequence and its context. These data belong to a study of blood T cell repertoires in COVID-19. Generated by immunoSEQ multiplex PCR, the TCRdb table keeps only in-frame clones and is missing some. In the table there are about 260,000 clones, 75% to 90% of which are singletons. The CDR3 is 15 amino acids. The V segment lost 2 bases and the J segment 8 bases; nucleotides outside the gene matches: 8. Germline loops: CDR1 MGHRA, CDR2 YSYEKL. The specimen was peripheral blood. The chain combines TRBV4-1 with TRBJ1-2, with 10 bases matching TRBD1. The sequence derives from a woman in her seventies with COVID-19, enrolled during active disease. The CDR3 coding sequence is TGCGCCAGCAGCCAACCCTGGACAGGGGGAGGGGGCTACACCTTC. It is translated as CASSQPWTGGGGYTF.